One and the same sample provided the 21 T cell receptor beta chains below, sequenced in a study of Ad26.COV2.S vaccination and SARS-CoV-2 variants. Measured with immunoSEQ multiplex PCR; TCRdb has only the in-frame clones, and not every one. This sample has 350,000 to 600,000 clones, with 89% found just once. Treatment meaning: approximately 18 received Ad26.COV2.S at low or high dose, single or two shots; 5 received placebo; per-sample allocation not given. All samples were drawn on day 63, counting from the first vaccine or placebo injection. Sequenced material: peripheral blood, taken in a trial of Ad26.COV2.S vaccine versus placebo. These TCRs come from a person aged 18-65 years who received the Ad26.COV2.S COVID-19 vaccine or a placebo.

The gene calls are TRBV6-1 and TRBJ1-2; D gene unclear. This CDR3 comprises 12 residues. The germline CDR1 and CDR2 sequences are MNHNS and SASEGT. V lost 3 bases to trimming and J lost 3 bases, with 5 bases between them. The CDR3 DNA is TGTGCCAGCAGTGATTTGGACTATGGCTACACCTTC. This gives the protein CASSDLDYGYTF.

CDR3: CASSEKFLAGSGTDTQYF. In DNA, the CDR3 is TGTGCCAGCAGTGAAAAGTTCCTAGCGGGATCCGGCACAGATACGCAGTATTTT. V is TRBV6-1 and J is TRBJ2-3; 9 bases agree with TRBD2. The CDR3 totals 18 residues. The V segment lost 2 bases and the J segment 1 base; nucleotides outside the gene matches: 10. The germline V gene has CDR1 MNHNS and CDR2 SASEGT.

The CDR3 region is CASSDLGSGYTF. The DNA for the CDR3 is TGTGCCAGCAGTGACTTAGGTTCTGGCTACACCTTC. The chain combines TRBV2 with TRBJ1-2; D is uncertain. This CDR3 comprises 12 residues. V lost 3 bases to trimming and J lost 7 bases, with 9 bases between them. Germline CDR1 is SNHLY and CDR2 is FYNNEI.

This clone was recorded a few times. This rearrangement joins TRBV9 to TRBJ2-3, with TRBD2 matching 7 bases. Germline loops: CDR1 SGDLS, CDR2 YYNGEE. CDR3 length: 16 amino acids. V was pared by 3 bases and J by 2 bases, with 9 bases of the junction left unmatched. CDR3 DNA sequence: TGTGCCAGCAGCGGAGGGAGGGGCACTGACACAGATACGCAGTATTTT. This sequence encodes CASSGGRGTDTDTQYF.

V and J are TRBV7-3 and TRBJ1-2; TRBD1 matches at 8 bases. This CDR3 comprises 13 residues. Germline V CDR1 and CDR2: SGHTA, FQGTGA. V dropped 5 bases and J dropped 4; count of bases not matched to a gene: 3. CDR3 nucleotides: TGTGCCAGCAGCGGGGACAGGCGCTATGGCTACACCTTC. Translating gives CASSGDRRYGYTF.

The chain uses TRBV19 and TRBJ2-1; 12 bases line up with TRBD2. V shed 4 bases and J 0 bases; nucleotides not matched to a gene: 4. CDR3 length equals 17 residues. Germline CDR1 and CDR2: LNHDA and SQIVND (reference sequence). The CDR3 here is CASSSGLAGSSYNEQFF. CDR3 DNA: TGTGCCAGTAGTAGTGGACTAGCGGGAAGCTCCTACAATGAGCAGTTCTTC.

This chain links TRBV2 with TRBJ2-1; 11 positions agree with TRBD2. CDR1 is SNHLY, CDR2 FYNNEI, per germline. V shed 3 bases, J shed 8 bases, and the junction held 9 bases outside the gene matches. This CDR3 region has 16 residues. This CDR3 is CASSESPSGGTDEQFF. CDR3 nucleotide sequence: TGTGCCAGCAGTGAGTCCCCTAGCGGGGGGACGGATGAGCAGTTCTTC.

This chain joins TRBV7-9 and TRBJ1-5; D gene uncertain. Germline V lookup: CDR1 SEHNR, CDR2 FQNEAQ (reference sequence). Trimming took off 1 base at V and 2 bases at J, with 9 bases between the two ends. The CDR3 loop spans 15 amino acids. Written as DNA, the CDR3 is TGTGCCAGCAGCTTAGGATCGGCAGGCAATCAGCCCCAGCATTTT. This encodes CASSLGSAGNQPQHF.

CDR3 amino acids: CASSPRQGSNTEAFF. The CDR3 DNA reads as TGTGCCAGCAGCCCGCGACAGGGGTCAAACACTGAAGCTTTCTTT. The gene calls are TRBV7-9 and TRBJ1-1, with TRBD1 matching 8 bases. From germline, CDR1 is SEHNR and CDR2 FQNEAQ (reference sequence). V lost 5 bases, J lost 2 bases, and 7 bases stayed unmatched. This CDR3 has 15 amino acids.

The gene calls are TRBV20-1 and TRBJ1-4; D gene unclear. Germline V CDR1 and CDR2: DFQATT, SNEGSKA (reference sequence). V was trimmed by 3 bases and J by 7 bases, leaving 9 bases between them. This CDR3 has 12 amino acids. The CDR3 loop is CSASLEGEKLFF. DNA of the CDR3: TGCAGTGCTAGTCTGGAGGGTGAAAAACTGTTTTTT.

This chain joins TRBV6-5 and TRBJ1-6; maybe TRBD1 (5 bases). Trimming left V 0 bases short and J 9 bases short, with 12 bases between. CDR3 length: 15 residues. Germline CDR1 and CDR2: MNHEY and SVGAGI. The CDR3 reads CASSYSSVGGSPLHF. CDR3 sequence (DNA): TGTGCCAGCAGTTACTCGAGCGTGGGGGGTTCACCCCTCCACTTT.

The chain employs TRBV18 and TRBJ2-1; D is perhaps TRBD1 (5 bases). Trimming left V 2 bases short and J 3 bases short, with 11 bases between. The CDR3 has 15 amino acids. Germline V gene data show CDR1 as KGHSH and CDR2 as LQKENI. CDR3 sequence (DNA): TGTGCCAGCTCACCAGACAGAACGAACTACAATGAGCAGTTCTTC. It encodes CASSPDRTNYNEQFF.

This chain uses TRBV2 with TRBJ1-1, with D possibly matching TRBD1 (6 bases). V gave up 7 bases and J gave up 4 bases, with 19 bases separating them. The CDR3 runs 15 residues. The germline gives CDR1 SNHLY, CDR2 FYNNEI. The CDR3 DNA follows: TGTGCCAGCACTTTCCGGGGGGCGAGGGGCACTGAAGCTTTCTTT. This encodes CASTFRGARGTEAFF.

The J gene is TRBJ2-2, the V gene TRBV6-6, with D possibly being TRBD2 (6 bases). The CDR3 covers 15 residues. Deletions cut 5 bases from V and 7 bases from J, with 17 bases between. The germline CDR1 and CDR2 sequences are MNHNY and SVGAGI (reference sequence). Written as DNA, the CDR3 is TGTGCCAGCAGTCGGGACTTCTCAGGAAGCGGGGAGCTGTTTTTT. Translation: CASSRDFSGSGELFF.

With respect to this clone: One end of the junction does not line up with germline, which may come from a read error. The gene calls are TRBV7-7 and TRBJ2-7; 9 bases are shared with TRBD1. CDR1 and CDR2 from the germline V gene are SSHAT and FNYEAQ (reference sequence). The CDR3 contains 15 residues. In DNA, the CDR3 is TGTGCTAGCAGCAAAGGGACAGGGCGCGCCGGGGAGCAGTACTTC. It specifies CASSKGTGRAGEQYF.

The genes are TRBV5-1 and TRBJ2-5, with TRBD1 matching over 11 bases. In germline, CDR1 is SGHRS, CDR2 YFSETQ. The CDR3 totals 14 residues. With V trimmed by 8 bases and J by 3 bases, 6 bases remained unmatched. The CDR3 bases are TGCGCCAGTCGTAGGACAGGGGGCAAAGAGACCCAGTACTTC. This sequence encodes CASRRTGGKETQYF.

The chain couples TRBV30 to TRBJ1-5; D not certain. V shed 1 base and J shed 7 bases, with 11 bases lying between them. Germline V CDR1 and CDR2: GTSNPN, SVGIG (reference sequence). This CDR3 is built from 13 residues. In nucleotides, the CDR3 is TGTGCCTGGAGTGGTGGGCAAAACCAGCCCCAGCATTTT. It translates to CAWSGGQNQPQHF.

This CDR3 reads CASSERGTLGNTIYF. In nucleotides, the CDR3 is TGTGCCAGCAGCGAACGCGGGACACTTGGAAACACCATATATTTT. This chain joins TRBV7-9 and TRBJ1-3; TRBD1 is a possible D gene (6 bases). CDR3 length equals 15 residues. The V end was cut by 5 bases, the J end by 3 bases, with 14 bases between. Per the germline V gene, CDR1 is SEHNR and CDR2 is FQNEAQ (reference sequence).

This chain joins TRBV9 and TRBJ2-3, with 13 bases that match TRBD2. V was clipped by 4 bases and J by 3 bases; unmatched bases: 5. CDR1 SGDLS and CDR2 YYNGEE come from the germline V gene. This CDR3 is 16 amino acids long. For the CDR3, the DNA is TGTGCCAGCAGCAGGACGACTAGCGGGGGGACAGATACGCAGTATTTT. Protein product: CASSRTTSGGTDTQYF.

The sample holds one count of this clone. The chain uses TRBV28 and TRBJ1-1; D not resolved. Trimming removed 7 bases from V and 1 base from J, with 10 bases in between. There are 13 residues in the CDR3. The germline gives CDR1 MDHEN, CDR2 SYDVKM. Here the CDR3 reads CASNRGWNTEAFF. CDR3 nucleotides: TGTGCCAGCAACCGAGGGTGGAACACTGAAGCTTTCTTT.

V usage is TRBV19 and J usage is TRBJ2-6; D gene ambiguous. The CDR3 has 16 amino acids. Germline-derived CDR1 and CDR2 are LNHDA and SQIVND (reference sequence). V was cut by 6 bases and J by 0 bases, with 12 bases left in between. The CDR3 bases are TGTGCCAGTAGCGCGCTAATCAACTCTGGGGCCAACGTCCTGACTTTC. Translation: CASSALINSGANVLTF.